Sequencing of this TCR beta chain was carried out in a study of CXCR3-negative and CXCR3-positive naive CD8 T cells. Study-wide results and caveats: PBMCs showed partially decreased CXCR3 expression after cryopreservation, and most assays used fresh PBMCs. No difference in surface CD5 was seen between naive subsets, and TCR strength was inferred from TRB CDR3 properties. Greater hydrophobicity was found in TRB CDR3s of CXCR3-positive naive cells than of CXCR3-negative naive cells.

The CDR3 is 14 amino acids. Germline CDR1 and CDR2: DFQATT and SNEGSKA (reference sequence). On this clonotype: Its antigen is currently unknown.

Sorting was done in triplicate for each CD8+ T cell subset (about 280,000 cells each). UMI-tagged TRB cDNA libraries were built via 5' RACE. Each CDR3 protein gets one entry in TCRdb, which reprocessed the 5' RACE reads and gives no DNA. The sample holds 46,000 or so distinct CDR3 sequences. The chain combines TRBV20-1 with TRBJ2-7; the TRBD2 assignment by TCRdb is unverifiable without DNA. This TCR came from a human donor in good health. Some clones in this sample may be carry-over from other donors' samples. Sample: naive CXCR3- CD8+ T cells from blood. Stated subset: CD45RO-CCR7+CD27+CD95- naive CD8+ T cells lacking CXCR3 (TNR3-). The CDR3 reads CSALGLAGAYEQYF.